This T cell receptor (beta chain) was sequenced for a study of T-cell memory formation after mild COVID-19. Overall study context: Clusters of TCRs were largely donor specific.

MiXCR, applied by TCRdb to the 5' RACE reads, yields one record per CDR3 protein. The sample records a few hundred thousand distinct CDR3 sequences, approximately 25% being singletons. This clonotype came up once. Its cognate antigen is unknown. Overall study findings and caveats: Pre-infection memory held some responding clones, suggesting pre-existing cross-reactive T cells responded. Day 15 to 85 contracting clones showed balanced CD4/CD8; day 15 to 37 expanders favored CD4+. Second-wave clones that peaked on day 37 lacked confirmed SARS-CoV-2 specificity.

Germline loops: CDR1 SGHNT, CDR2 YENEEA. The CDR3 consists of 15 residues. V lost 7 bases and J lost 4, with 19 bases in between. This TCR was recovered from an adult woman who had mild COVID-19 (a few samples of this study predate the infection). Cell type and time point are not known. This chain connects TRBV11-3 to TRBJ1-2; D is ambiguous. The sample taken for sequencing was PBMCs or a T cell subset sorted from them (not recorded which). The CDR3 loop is CASTERAHSIYGYTF. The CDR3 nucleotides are TGTGCCAGCACCGAGAGGGCCCATTCGATCTATGGCTACACCTTC.